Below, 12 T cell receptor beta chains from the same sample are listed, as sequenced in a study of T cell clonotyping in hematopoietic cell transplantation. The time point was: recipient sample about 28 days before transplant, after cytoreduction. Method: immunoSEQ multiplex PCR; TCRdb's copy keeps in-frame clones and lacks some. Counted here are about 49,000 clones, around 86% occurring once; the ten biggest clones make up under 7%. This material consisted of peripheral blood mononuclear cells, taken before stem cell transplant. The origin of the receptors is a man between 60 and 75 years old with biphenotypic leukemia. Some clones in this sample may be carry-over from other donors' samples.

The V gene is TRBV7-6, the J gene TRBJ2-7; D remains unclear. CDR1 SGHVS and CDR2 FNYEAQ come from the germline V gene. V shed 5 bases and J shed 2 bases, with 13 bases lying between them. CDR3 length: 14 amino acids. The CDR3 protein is CASSPGRNTYEQYF. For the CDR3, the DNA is TGTGCCAGCAGCCCTGGACGGAACACCTACGAGCAGTACTTC.

The CDR3 DNA reads as TGTGCCAGCAAACTCGAGTCGGGGACAGACTACGAGCAGTACTTC. Residues: CASKLESGTDYEQYF. This chain joins TRBV2 and TRBJ2-7, with 7 bases lining up with TRBD1. The trim removed 7 bases at V and 3 bases at J, leaving 12 bases unmatched. The CDR3 covers 15 residues. Germline V gene sequence: CDR1 SNHLY, CDR2 FYNNEI.

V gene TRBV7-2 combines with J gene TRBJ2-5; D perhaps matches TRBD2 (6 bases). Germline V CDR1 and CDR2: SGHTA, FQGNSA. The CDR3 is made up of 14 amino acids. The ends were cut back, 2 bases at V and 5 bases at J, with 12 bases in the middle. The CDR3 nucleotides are TGTGCCAGCAGCTTAAGTTCAGGGAGGGAGACCCAGTACTTC. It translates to CASSLSSGRETQYF.

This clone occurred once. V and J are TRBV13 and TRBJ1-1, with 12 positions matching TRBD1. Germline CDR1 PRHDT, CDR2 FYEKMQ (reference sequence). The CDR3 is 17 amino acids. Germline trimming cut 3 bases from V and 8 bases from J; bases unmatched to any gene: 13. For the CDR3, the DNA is TGTGCCAGCAGCTTTGGGACAGGGGGCGTGAAGGTCGCAGAAGCTTTCTTT. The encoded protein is CASSFGTGGVKVAEAFF.

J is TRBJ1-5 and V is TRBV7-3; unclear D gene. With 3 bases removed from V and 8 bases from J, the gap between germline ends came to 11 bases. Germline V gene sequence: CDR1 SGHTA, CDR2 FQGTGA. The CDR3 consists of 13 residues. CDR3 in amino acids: CASSFGVEKPQHF. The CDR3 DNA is TGTGCCAGCAGCTTCGGGGTAGAAAAGCCCCAGCATTTT.

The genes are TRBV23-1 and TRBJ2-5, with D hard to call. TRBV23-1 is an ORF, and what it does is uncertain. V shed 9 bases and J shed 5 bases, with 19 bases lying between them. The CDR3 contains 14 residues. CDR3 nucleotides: TGCGCCAGAGAGTCCCGGGTCGTTTTGGAGACCCAGTACTTC. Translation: CARESRVVLETQYF.

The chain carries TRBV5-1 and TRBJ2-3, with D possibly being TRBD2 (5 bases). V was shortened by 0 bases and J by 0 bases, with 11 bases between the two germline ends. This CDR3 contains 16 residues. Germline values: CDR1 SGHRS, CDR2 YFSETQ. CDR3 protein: CASSLEGDTSTDTQYF. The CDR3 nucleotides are TGCGCCAGCAGCTTGGAGGGAGACACTAGCACAGATACGCAGTATTTT.

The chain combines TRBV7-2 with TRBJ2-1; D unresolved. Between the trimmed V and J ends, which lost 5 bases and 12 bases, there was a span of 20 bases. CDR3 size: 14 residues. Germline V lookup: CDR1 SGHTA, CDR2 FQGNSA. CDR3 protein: CASSPQHQKDTQFF. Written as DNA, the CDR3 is TGTGCCAGCAGCCCCCAACACCAGAAAGACACGCAGTTCTTC.

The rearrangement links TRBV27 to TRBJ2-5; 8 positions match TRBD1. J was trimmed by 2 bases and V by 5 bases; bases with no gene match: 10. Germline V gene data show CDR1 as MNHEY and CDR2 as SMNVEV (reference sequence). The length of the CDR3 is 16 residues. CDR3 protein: CASSPFWTGTQETQYF. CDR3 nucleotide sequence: TGTGCCAGCAGTCCCTTTTGGACAGGGACACAAGAGACCCAGTACTTC.

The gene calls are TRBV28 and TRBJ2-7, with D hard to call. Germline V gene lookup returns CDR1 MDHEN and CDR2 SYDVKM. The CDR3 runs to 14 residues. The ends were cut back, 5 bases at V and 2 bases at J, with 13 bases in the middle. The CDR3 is CASSPPLGTYEQYF. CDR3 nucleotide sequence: TGTGCCAGCAGTCCACCTTTGGGGACCTACGAGCAGTACTTC.

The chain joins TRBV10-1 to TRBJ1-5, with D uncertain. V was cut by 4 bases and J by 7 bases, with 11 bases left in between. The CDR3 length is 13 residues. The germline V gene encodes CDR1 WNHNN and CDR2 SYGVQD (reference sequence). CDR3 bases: TGCGCCAGCAGTGGGTCCCGTAGCCAGCCCCAGCATTTT. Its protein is CASSGSRSQPQHF.

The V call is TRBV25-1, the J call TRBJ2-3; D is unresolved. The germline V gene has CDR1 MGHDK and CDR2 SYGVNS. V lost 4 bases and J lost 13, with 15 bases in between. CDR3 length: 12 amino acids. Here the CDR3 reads CASSAGRGEKYF. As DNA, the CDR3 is TGTGCCAGCAGTGCCGGGCGAGGCGAAAAGTATTTT.